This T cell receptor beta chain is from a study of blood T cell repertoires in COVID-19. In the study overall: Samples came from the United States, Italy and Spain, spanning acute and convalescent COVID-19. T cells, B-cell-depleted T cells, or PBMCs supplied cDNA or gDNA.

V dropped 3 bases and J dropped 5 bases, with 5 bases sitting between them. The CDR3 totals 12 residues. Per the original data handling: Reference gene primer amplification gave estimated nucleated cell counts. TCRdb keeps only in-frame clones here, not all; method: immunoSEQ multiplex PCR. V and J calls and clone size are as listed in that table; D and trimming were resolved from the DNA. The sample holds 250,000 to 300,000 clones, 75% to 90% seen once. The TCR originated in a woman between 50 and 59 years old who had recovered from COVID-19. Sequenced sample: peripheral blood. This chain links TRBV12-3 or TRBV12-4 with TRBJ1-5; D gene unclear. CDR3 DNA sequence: TGTGCCAGCAGTTTGGGCCATCAGCCCCAGCATTTT. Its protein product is CASSLGHQPQHF.